The clone carrying this T cell receptor (beta chain) was detected many times. The antigen remains unidentified. Regions amplified from RNA transcripts were the TCR beta CDR3 regions. A first-round RT-PCR of the TCR CDR3 used the HTBI primer set. TCRdb independently ran MiXCR on the multiplex PCR reads; one entry per CDR3 protein. The table shows approximately 600,000 distinct CDR3 sequences, with approximately 15% occurring only once. This specimen belongs to a study of T cells in Graves' hyperthyroidism and ophthalmopathy. General study results and limits: Blood also showed most of the thyroid clonotypes that were expanded above 0.001.

Source material for PBMCs was around 10 ml fresh peripheral blood. Germline assignment: CDR1 DFQATT and CDR2 SNEGSKA (reference sequence). The ends were cut back, 0 bases at V and 6 bases at J, with 3 bases in the middle. This CDR3 is 10 amino acids long. The TCR was taken from a woman in her twenties or thirties with Graves' hyperthyroidism that later progressed to Graves' ophthalmopathy. What was sequenced was blood. V gene TRBV20-1 combines with J gene TRBJ2-7; the D is unclear. In nucleotides, the CDR3 is TGCAGTGCTAGAGATGTCGAGCAGTACTTC. Protein: CSARDVEQYF.